This T cell receptor beta chain was obtained from a study of T-cell memory formation after mild COVID-19. Study results and caveats: The CD4+ clones that contracted clustered mainly within CM and EM, and the CD8+ clones concentrated in EMRA.

Losses at the gene ends were 3 bases for V and 5 bases for J; bases not matched to a gene: 6. This CDR3 spans 16 amino acids. The germline CDR1 and CDR2 sequences are KGHSH and LQKENI. TCRdb reprocessed the 5' RACE reads via MiXCR and lists one record per CDR3 protein. The sample records roughly 620,000 distinct CDR3 sequences, about a sixth being singletons. This clonotype occurred a few times. The target antigen is unknown. This TCR was recovered from an adult woman who had mild COVID-19 (a few samples of this study predate the infection). Cell type and time point are not known. The chain combines TRBV18 with TRBJ2-3; 12 nucleotides agree with TRBD2. The sample comprised PBMCs or a T cell subset sorted from them (not recorded which). CDR3 nucleotide sequence: TGTGCCAGCTCACCTAGGACTAGCGGGAACGTAGATACGCAGTATTTT. It specifies CASSPRTSGNVDTQYF.